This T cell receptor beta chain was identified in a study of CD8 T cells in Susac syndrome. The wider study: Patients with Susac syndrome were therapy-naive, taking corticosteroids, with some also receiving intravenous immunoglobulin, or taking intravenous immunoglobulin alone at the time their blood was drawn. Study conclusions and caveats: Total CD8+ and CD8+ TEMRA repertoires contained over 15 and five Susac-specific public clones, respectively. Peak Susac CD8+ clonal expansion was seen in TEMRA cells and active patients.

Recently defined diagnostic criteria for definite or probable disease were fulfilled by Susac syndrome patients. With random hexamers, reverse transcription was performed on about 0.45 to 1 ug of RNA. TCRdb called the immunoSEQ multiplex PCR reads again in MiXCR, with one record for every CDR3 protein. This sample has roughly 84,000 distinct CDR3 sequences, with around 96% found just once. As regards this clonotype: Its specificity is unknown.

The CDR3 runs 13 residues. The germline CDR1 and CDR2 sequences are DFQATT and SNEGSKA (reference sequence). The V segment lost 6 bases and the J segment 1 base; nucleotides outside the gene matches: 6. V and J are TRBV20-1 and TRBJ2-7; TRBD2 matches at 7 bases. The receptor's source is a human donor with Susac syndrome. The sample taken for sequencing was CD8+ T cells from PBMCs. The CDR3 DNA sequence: TGCAGTGCCCTAAGCGGGGAGTCCTACGAGCAGTACGTC. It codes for CSALSGESYEQYV.